A single sample gave rise to the 32 T cell receptor beta chains below, sequenced in a study. TCRdb reprocessed the 5' RACE reads via MiXCR and lists one record per CDR3 protein. The sample contains around 50,000 distinct CDR3 sequences, 15% to 20% of which appear only once. The sequenced sample was naive CD4+ T cells sorted from blood. The subset: naive CD4+ T cells, CD4+CD45RA+CD25-. Receptors originate from a female donor with breast cancer.

This clonotype was seen at least ten times. V and J are TRBV5-1 and TRBJ2-2; D remains unclear. With 1 base removed from V and 0 bases from J, the gap between germline ends came to 4 bases. CDR3 length equals 14 residues. The germline CDR1 and CDR2 sequences are SGHRS and YFSETQ. CDR3: CASSLIANTGELFF. Written as DNA, the CDR3 is TGCGCCAGCAGCTTGATCGCGAACACCGGGGAGCTGTTTTTT. Combining the CDR3 with reference TRBV5-1 and TRBJ2-2 gives the whole variable domain KAGVTQTPRYLIKTRGQQVTLSCSPISGHRSVSWYQQTPGQGLQFLFEYFSETQRNKGNFPGRFSGRQFSNSRSEMNVSTLELGDSALYLCASSLIANTGELFFGEGSRLTVL.

This chain uses TRBV9 with TRBJ1-2; D ambiguous. The germline V and J ends were trimmed by 4 bases and 8 bases, with 18 bases remaining between them. This CDR3 is 14 amino acids long. Germline V gives CDR1 SGDLS, CDR2 YYNGEE. CDR3 nucleotides: TGTGCCAGCAGCCCCGCTGACTATCGTCGGGGCTACACCTTC. This codes for CASSPADYRRGYTF.

With regard to this clonotype: A much larger clone lies a single base off, so this may be a read error. The CDR3 reads CAGSLDGTSGTRQFF. CDR3 nucleotides: TGTGCCGGCAGTTTAGACGGGACTAGCGGTACTCGGCAGTTCTTC. The gene calls are TRBV12-3 or TRBV12-4 and TRBJ2-1, with 11 bases that match TRBD2. The CDR3 runs 15 residues.

The table lists this clonotype with a few counts. The rearrangement links TRBV4-1 to TRBJ2-1, with 7 positions matching TRBD1. Germline lookup yields CDR1 MGHRA and CDR2 YSYEKL. V lost 6 bases to trimming and J lost 0 bases; unmatched junction nucleotides: 8. The CDR3 is made up of 16 amino acids. This CDR3 reads CASRPTGTSSYNEQFF. The CDR3 DNA reads TGCGCCAGCAGACCGACAGGGACCAGCTCCTACAATGAGCAGTTCTTC.

Ten or more counts support this clonotype. The chain uses TRBV7-9 and TRBJ1-2; a weak D match, TRBD1 (5 bases). CDR1 is SEHNR and CDR2 is FQNEAQ in the germline V gene (reference sequence). V lost 1 base and J 4 bases, leaving 13 bases between the germline ends. The CDR3 is 15 residues long. The CDR3 loop is CASSLGTTRGYGYTF. As DNA, the CDR3 is TGTGCCAGCAGCTTAGGGACCACGAGGGGCTATGGCTACACCTTC.

This clonotype was observed a few times. The chain links TRBV7-2 to TRBJ2-1, with 13 bases lining up with TRBD2. The CDR3 is made up of 15 amino acids. The ends lost 1 base at V and 8 bases at J; junction bases unmatched: 2. Germline-derived CDR1 and CDR2 are SGHTA and FQGNSA. CDR3 residues: CASSLGTSGSDEQFF. CDR3 in DNA: TGTGCCAGCAGCTTAGGGACTAGCGGGAGCGATGAGCAGTTCTTC.

The CDR3: CASGLAGFPTDTQYF. Here the CDR3 DNA reads TGTGCCAGCGGCCTAGCGGGTTTTCCAACAGATACGCAGTATTTT. The V call is TRBV6-2 or TRBV6-3, the J call TRBJ2-3; 8 bases line up with TRBD2. CDR1 is MNHEY and CDR2 is SVGEGT in the germline V gene. CDR3 length: 15 amino acids. J lost 3 bases, V lost 8 bases, and 10 bases had no gene match.

The V and J genes are TRBV18 and TRBJ2-7, with 8 bases that match TRBD1. Germline-derived CDR1 and CDR2 are KGHSH and LQKENI. V gave up 3 bases and J gave up 6 bases; unmatched junction bases: 4. This CDR3 region has 13 residues. The CDR3 loop reads CASSPDREREQYF. In DNA, the CDR3 is TGTGCCAGCTCACCGGACAGGGAGCGCGAGCAGTACTTC. The variable domain in full, with the rest retrieved from reference TRBV18 and TRBJ2-7, is NAGVMQNPRHLVRRRGQEARLRCSPMKGHSHVYWYRQLPEEGLKFMVYLQKENIIDESGMPKERFSAEFPKEGPSILRIQQVVRGDSAAYFCASSPDREREQYFGPGTRLTVT.

V is TRBV5-1 and J is TRBJ1-1; the D is unclear. The V end lost 0 bases, the J end lost 4 bases, and 10 bases lay between the germline ends. Looked up from germline, CDR1 is SGHRS and CDR2 is YFSETQ. The CDR3 contains 14 residues. The CDR3 region is CASSLAGPFTEAFF. DNA of the CDR3: TGCGCCAGCAGCTTGGCCGGTCCCTTCACTGAAGCTTTCTTT.

This clonotype was picked up a small number of times. The chain is built from TRBV5-1 and TRBJ2-3, with 7 bases aligning to TRBD2. The germline CDR1 and CDR2 sequences are SGHRS and YFSETQ. The J segment lost 4 bases and the V segment lost 5 bases, leaving 1 base of the junction unmatched. The CDR3 covers 12 residues. CDR3 sequence: CASRRESDTQYF. CDR3 bases: TGCGCCAGCAGGCGGGAGTCAGATACGCAGTATTTT.

This chain uses TRBV3-1 with TRBJ2-7; D call uncertain. Germline V CDR1 and CDR2: LGHDT, YNNKEL (reference sequence). V lost 5 bases and J 1 base, leaving 15 bases between the germline ends. CDR3 length: 15 residues. CDR3 nucleotides: TGTGCCAGCAGCGGATCCCCAGATGGGTCCTACGAGCAGTACTTC. This sequence encodes CASSGSPDGSYEQYF.

The gene calls are TRBV6-2 or TRBV6-3 and TRBJ2-2; no clear D. The ends were cut back, 6 bases at V and 6 bases at J, with 8 bases in the middle. The CDR3 runs to 12 residues. Germline lookup yields CDR1 MNHEY and CDR2 SVGEGT. The CDR3 DNA reads TGTGCCAGCAGGGGCGAGTCCGGGGAGCTGTTTTTT. This codes for CASRGESGELFF.

This clonotype was seen a few times. The V call is TRBV12-3 or TRBV12-4, the J call TRBJ2-6; no reliable D call. This CDR3 contains 16 residues. Deletions cut 6 bases from V and 1 base from J, with 13 bases between. The CDR3: CASRPALGSGANVLTF. The CDR3 DNA is TGTGCCAGCAGGCCCGCCCTGGGGTCTGGGGCCAACGTCCTGACTTTC.

This clonotype was seen a few times. V gene TRBV7-3 combines with J gene TRBJ2-1; TRBD2 aligns across 12 bases. Germline V gene data show CDR1 as SGHTA and CDR2 as FQGTGA. V shed 5 bases and J 3 bases; nucleotides not matched to a gene: 2. CDR3 size: 15 residues. In DNA form, the CDR3 reads TGTGCCAGCAGCGGGGGACTAGCGGGCTACAATGAGCAGTTCTTC. Protein product: CASSGGLAGYNEQFF. Combining the CDR3 with reference TRBV7-3 and TRBJ2-1 gives the whole variable domain GAGVSQTPSNKVTEKGKYVELRCDPISGHTALYWYRQSLGQGPEFLIYFQGTGAADDSGLPNDRFFAVRPEGSVSTLKIQRTERGDSAVYLCASSGGLAGYNEQFFGPGTRLTVL.

This clonotype was detected a few times. Its ends do not fully match the called genes, so a read error is possible. The rearrangement uses TRBV5-1 and TRBJ2-7; 14 bases line up with TRBD2. Germline CDR1 reads SGHRS; CDR2 reads YFSETQ. The CDR3 consists of 14 residues. CDR3 in amino acids: CASSPGTSGSGRNF. CDR3 nucleotides: TGCGCCAGCAGCCCCGGGACTAGCGGGAGCGGTCGGAACTTC. Looking up the rest from reference TRBV5-1 and TRBJ2-7 gives the full variable domain: KAGVTQTPRYLIKTRGQQVTLSCSPISGHRSVSWYQQTPGQGLQFLFEYFSETQRNKGNFPGRFSGRQFSNSRSEMNVSTLELGDSALYLCASSPGTSGSGRNFGPGTRLTVT.

This clonotype was picked up a small number of times. The CDR3 sequence: CASSPPGQGNEQFF. The CDR3 DNA reads TGTGCCAGCAGTCCTCCGGGACAAGGAAATGAGCAGTTCTTC. This chain joins TRBV27 and TRBJ2-1, with D possibly matching TRBD1 (6 bases). V was pared by 5 bases and J by 7 bases, with 15 bases between. The CDR3 has 14 residues. The V gene's germline CDR1 is MNHEY and CDR2 SMNVEV (reference sequence).

As for this clonotype: At one end the junction does not follow the germline gene, possibly because of a read error. The gene calls are TRBV20-1 and TRBJ2-3; 9 nucleotides match TRBD2. This CDR3 is 14 amino acids long. The germline CDR1 and CDR2 sequences are DFQATT and SNEGSKA (reference sequence). The CDR3 DNA follows: TGCAGTGCTAGTCGACTAGCGGAGACAGGTACGCAGTATTTT. It encodes CSASRLAETGTQYF.

This clonotype was observed a single time. The J gene is TRBJ1-1, the V gene TRBV6-5, with D hard to call. V was trimmed by 6 bases and J by 4 bases, leaving 12 bases between them. Germline lookup yields CDR1 MNHEY and CDR2 SVGAGI. The CDR3 loop spans 13 amino acids. CDR3 sequence (DNA): TGTGCCAGCAGGGGTTACGGGAGCACTGAAGCTTTCTTT. Protein sequence: CASRGYGSTEAFF.

This clonotype was counted between two and nine times. The rearrangement uses TRBV7-3 and TRBJ2-3; D may match TRBD1 or TRBD2 (5 bases each). Looked up from germline, CDR1 is SGHTA and CDR2 is FQGTGA. This CDR3 has 14 residues. Trimming cost V 5 bases and J 1 base, with 10 bases left between them. This chain's CDR3 is CASSKLGGTDTQYF. The CDR3 DNA is TGTGCCAGCAGCAAATTGGGGGGCACAGATACGCAGTATTTT.

About this clonotype: Possible read error: a much larger clone is one base away. The V and J genes are TRBV6-2 or TRBV6-3 and TRBJ1-6; no clear D gene. Germline values: CDR1 MNHEY, CDR2 SVGEGT. This CDR3 comprises 15 residues. The CDR3 DNA reads as TGTGCCAGCAGTTACGGAATCTATAAGGATTCACACCTCCACTTT. The encoded protein is CASSYGIYKDSHLHF.

The chain combines TRBV5-1 with TRBJ1-1; D remains ambiguous. Germline V CDR1 and CDR2: SGHRS, YFSETQ. Between the trimmed V and J ends, which lost 0 bases and 1 base, there was a span of 7 bases. The CDR3 has 14 amino acids. CDR3 sequence: CASSLDAANTEAFF. Written as DNA, the CDR3 is TGCGCCAGCAGCTTGGACGCAGCGAACACTGAAGCTTTCTTT.

This clonotype was recorded at least ten times. The rearrangement uses TRBV4-1 and TRBJ2-3; D call uncertain. Per germline, CDR1 MGHRA and CDR2 YSYEKL. The CDR3 is made up of 16 amino acids. V was cut by 4 bases and J by 2 bases, with 16 bases left in between. CDR3 DNA: TGCGCCAGCAGCCCCATAGGACGGATACCCACAGATACGCAGTATTTT. Translating gives CASSPIGRIPTDTQYF.

The rearrangement uses TRBV15 and TRBJ2-5; D gene ambiguous. The germline CDR1 and CDR2 sequences are LNHNV and YYDKDF (reference sequence). The CDR3 is made up of 15 amino acids. Trimming cost V 0 bases and J 1 base, with 9 bases left between them. DNA of the CDR3: TGTGCCACCAGCAGAGATTTGGCAGGCCAAGAGACCCAGTACTTC. It specifies CATSRDLAGQETQYF.

The CDR3 DNA sequence: TGTGCCAGCAGTCCACGGACAGGGGGGGGGTTGGATGAGCAGTTCTTC. It codes for CASSPRTGGGLDEQFF. The genes are TRBV7-3 and TRBJ2-1; 10 nucleotides align to TRBD1. Germline values: CDR1 SGHTA, CDR2 FQGTGA. The CDR3 has 16 amino acids. V shed 6 bases, J shed 8 bases, and the junction held 13 bases outside the gene matches.

This clonotype was found many times. The rearrangement uses TRBV7-2 and TRBJ1-5; 7 bases map to TRBD1. CDR3 length: 15 amino acids. V was pared by 1 base and J by 6 bases, with 6 bases of the junction left unmatched. The germline CDR1 and CDR2 sequences are SGHTA and FQGNSA. This chain's CDR3 is CASSLEGQPSQPQHF. DNA for the CDR3: TGTGCCAGCAGCTTAGAGGGACAGCCATCTCAGCCCCAGCATTTT.

Concerning this clonotype: Being one base from a much bigger clone, this may be a read error. In DNA, the CDR3 is TGTGCCAGCAGCTTGACAGGGTCGGGTGAGCAGCTCTTC. Translation gives CASSLTGSGEQLF. This chain joins TRBV7-6 and TRBJ2-1, with 7 bases that match TRBD1. Germline values: CDR1 SGHVS, CDR2 FNYEAQ. This CDR3 is built from 13 residues.

This clonotype was counted ten times or more. V gene TRBV6-1 combines with J gene TRBJ1-1; D uncertain. Germline CDR1 is MNHNS and CDR2 is SASEGT. The CDR3 is 13 amino acids. V was clipped by 2 bases and J by 2 bases, with 6 bases between them. The CDR3 bases are TGTGCCAGCAGTGAATGGTACAACACTGAAGCTTTCTTT. Translation: CASSEWYNTEAFF.

This clonotype was seen only a few times. This chain uses TRBV5-1 with TRBJ2-1; D is possibly TRBD1 (6 bases). V was cut by 6 bases and J by 1 base, with 20 bases left in between. This CDR3 is 17 amino acids long. Per germline, CDR1 SGHRS and CDR2 YFSETQ. CDR3 bases: TGCGCCAGCAAAGCGGACAGCTCCTCGGGTTCCTACAATGAGCAGTTCTTC. Translation gives CASKADSSSGSYNEQFF.

Worth noting for this clonotype: This could be a read error, since a much larger clone is one nucleotide away. The V gene is TRBV7-3, the J gene TRBJ2-5; D unclear. Trimming removed 5 bases from V and 4 bases from J, with 11 bases in between. This CDR3 contains 13 residues. The germline gives CDR1 SGHTA, CDR2 FQGTGA. The CDR3 nucleotides are TGTGCCAGCAGCCCGCTATCCGGAGAGACCCAGTACTTC. This translates into CASSPLSGETQYF.

This clonotype was counted a few times. The V and J genes are TRBV4-2 and TRBJ2-5; D gene uncertain. V lost 0 bases, J lost 9 bases, and 11 bases lay in between. The CDR3 has 13 residues. In germline, CDR1 is LGHNA, CDR2 YNFKEQ. This chain's CDR3 is CASSQDTSGAQYF. Here the CDR3 DNA reads TGTGCCAGCAGCCAAGATACAAGTGGGGCCCAGTACTTC.

On this clonotype: A junction boundary mismatches the germline segment, possibly from a read error. The rearrangement uses TRBV5-1 and TRBJ1-1, with TRBD1 identical over 9 bases. The CDR3 length is 14 residues. Germline V lookup: CDR1 SGHRS, CDR2 YFSETQ. The DNA for the CDR3 is TGCGCCAGCAGCCCTGACAGGGGGGATACTGAAGCTTGCTTT. It encodes CASSPDRGDTEACF.

This clonotype was found many times. The chain links TRBV5-1 to TRBJ2-7; TRBD2 aligns across 12 bases. The J segment lost 4 bases and the V segment lost 4 bases, leaving 12 bases of the junction unmatched. CDR1 and CDR2 (germline): SGHRS, YFSETQ. CDR3 length: 17 residues. CDR3 DNA sequence: TGCGCCAGCAGCCCGGGACAGGGGACTAGCGGGTTTTACGAGCAGTACTTC. It is translated as CASSPGQGTSGFYEQYF.